This T cell receptor (beta chain) was found in a study of cytomegalovirus exposure and HLA in healthy donors. Study-level points and caveats: According to a subsequent analysis, TCR clusters identified in the first cohort showed a tendency to co-occur across the 100 to 150 validation repertoires. Rarity characterized most TCR sequences, yet some public TCRs appeared in many donors. According to the study, 160 or so TCR beta chains were cytomegalovirus-associated.

This clone is a singleton in its sample. Its antigen is not identified. Produced via immunoSEQ multiplex PCR; TCRdb's table is partial and in-frame only. Here the sample spans some 65,000 clones, roughly 95% being singletons. Donors were drawn from the 120-subject validation cohort, separate from the approximately 700-subject first cohort. Trimming stripped 6 bases from V and 2 bases from J, with 13 bases between. This CDR3 is 14 amino acids long. CDR1 and CDR2 (germline): MNHEY, SVGAGI. V usage is TRBV6-5 and J usage is TRBJ1-2; D remains ambiguous. Source material: PBMCs. The source is a man in his late teens or twenties in good health and CMV-seronegative. The DNA of the CDR3 is TGTGCCAGCAGCCCGCAGACAAAGAACTATGGCTACACCTTC. It encodes CASSPQTKNYGYTF.